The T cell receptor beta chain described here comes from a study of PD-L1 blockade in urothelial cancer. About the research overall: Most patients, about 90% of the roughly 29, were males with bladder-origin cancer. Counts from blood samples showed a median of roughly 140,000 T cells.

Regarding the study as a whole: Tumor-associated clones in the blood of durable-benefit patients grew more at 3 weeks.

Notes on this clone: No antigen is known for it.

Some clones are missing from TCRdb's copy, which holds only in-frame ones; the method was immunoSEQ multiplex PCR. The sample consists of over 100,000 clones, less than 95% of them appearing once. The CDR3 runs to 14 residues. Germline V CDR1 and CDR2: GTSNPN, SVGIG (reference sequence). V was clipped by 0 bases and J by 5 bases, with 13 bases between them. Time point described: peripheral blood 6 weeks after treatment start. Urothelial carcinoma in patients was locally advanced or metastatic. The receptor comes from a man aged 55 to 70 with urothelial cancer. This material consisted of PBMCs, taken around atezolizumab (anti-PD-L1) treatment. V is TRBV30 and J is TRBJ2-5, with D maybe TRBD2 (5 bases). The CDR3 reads CAWSVIGVSETQYF. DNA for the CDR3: TGTGCCTGGAGTGTTATCGGGGTTTCGGAGACCCAGTACTTC.